This TCR beta chain stems from a study of low-dose radiotherapy and immunotherapy resistance in tumors. Priming of first-strand cDNA relied on TRAV- and TRBV-specific primers (covering alpha and beta chains). Using a constant-region primer together with a V-primer adapter, TCRs were subjected to 20 PCR cycles of amplification. Each CDR3 protein is one row after TCRdb ran MiXCR on the reads. The table has 80,000 to 95,000 distinct CDR3 sequences, 8% to 10% seen once; the top ten hold 0.8% to 1.3%. Germline V gene lookup returns CDR1 PRHDT and CDR2 FYEKMQ (reference sequence). With 5 bases removed from V and 8 bases from J, the gap between germline ends came to 19 bases. The CDR3 has 15 residues. Time point described: before trial treatment. This clonotype has just a few counts.

The TCR was taken from a male donor with prostate cancer. Specimen: PBMCs, collected before treatment. The rearrangement links TRBV13 to TRBJ2-1; D unclear. Here the CDR3 DNA reads TGTGCCAGCAGCGGCGGACCGACCGGTTTGTATGAGCAGTTCTTC. Protein sequence: CASSGGPTGLYEQFF.